This T cell receptor (beta chain) was captured in a study of monozygotic twins with cystic fibrosis. CDR3 length: 14 residues. V was cut by 4 bases and J by 2 bases, with 9 bases left in between. CDR1 and CDR2 (germline): LGHNA, YSLEER. Points on this clone: Its target is unknown.

General study findings and limits: Monozygotic CF twins shared more identical nucleotide clonotypes than unrelated patients. In this small cohort, shared CDR3 numbers showed no association with age, concordance or disease severity.

Clones were read by immunoSEQ multiplex PCR, and TCRdb kept only the in-frame ones, dropping some. The sample has 34,000 or so clones; under 95% are singletons. This chain links TRBV4-3 with TRBJ1-3; D is ambiguous. The sequence derives from a girl between 2 and 10 years old with cystic fibrosis. Sequencing used blood. CDR3 loop: CASSRVGPGNTIYF. For the CDR3, the DNA is TGCGCCAGCAGCCGGGTCGGGCCTGGAAACACCATATATTTT.